Presented here are 12 T cell receptor beta chains from one specimen sequenced in a study of CD8+ T cells in alopecia areata. As to treatment: oral pan-JAK inhibitor, 5-10 mg twice daily. Once RNA had been extracted, it was reverse transcribed into cDNA to act as the sequencing template. TCRdb's table, derived via immunoSEQ multiplex PCR, lists solely in-frame clones and lacks some. The profile covers fewer than 250,000 clones, with about 40% appearing a single time and roughly 2.6% taken by the ten largest. This material consisted of CD4+ T cells sorted from blood, taken at approximately week 37, from a patient treated with tofacitinib. These receptors were obtained from a human donor with alopecia areata.

A few counts support this clone. This rearrangement joins TRBV10-1 to TRBJ2-7; D is uncertain. V was clipped by 4 bases and J by 2 bases, with 9 bases between them. Germline loops: CDR1 WNHNN, CDR2 SYGVQD (reference sequence). CDR3 length: 13 residues. CDR3 DNA: TGCGCCAGCAGTGTAGGCGAAGCCTACGAGCAGTACTTC. Residues: CASSVGEAYEQYF.

This clone was counted a few times. V is TRBV18 and J is TRBJ1-1; D remains unclear. CDR1 and CDR2 from the germline V gene are KGHSH and LQKENI. V lost 5 bases to trimming and J lost 1 base, with 11 bases between them. The CDR3 runs 14 residues. The CDR3 loop is CASSTLNPNTEAFF. The DNA for the CDR3 is TGTGCCAGCTCAACCCTCAACCCGAACACTGAAGCTTTCTTT.

In its sample, this clone was seen a few times. The J gene is TRBJ1-2, the V gene TRBV7-9, with D hard to call. The CDR3 sequence is 12 residues long. V was pared by 2 bases and J by 8 bases, with 9 bases between. The V gene's germline CDR1 is SEHNR and CDR2 FQNEAQ (reference sequence). For the CDR3, the DNA is TGTGCCAGCAGCTTAAACAGCGCCGGCTACACCTTC. Encoded protein: CASSLNSAGYTF. The entire variable domain, with the rest obtained from reference TRBV7-9 and TRBJ1-2, is as follows: DTGVSQNPRHKITKRGQNVTFRCDPISEHNRLYWYRQTLGQGPEFLTYFQNEAQLEKSRLLSDRFSAERPKGSFSTLEIQRTEQGDSAMYLCASSLNSAGYTFGSGTRLTVV.

This clone has more than one count but fewer than ten. The rearrangement uses TRBV5-4 and TRBJ1-2; tentatively, D is TRBD1 (5 bases). Between the trimmed V and J ends, which lost 4 bases and 6 bases, there was a span of 13 bases. The germline V gene has CDR1 SGHNT and CDR2 YYREEE (reference sequence). This CDR3 has 13 residues. CDR3 amino acids: CASSQGTEDGYTF. CDR3 sequence (DNA): TGTGCCAGCAGCCAGGGAACGGAGGATGGCTACACCTTC.

This chain links TRBV20-1 with TRBJ1-2, with D possibly matching TRBD1 (5 bases). The CDR3 contains 10 residues. Between the trimmed V and J ends, which lost 6 bases and 9 bases, there was a span of 11 bases. In germline, CDR1 is DFQATT, CDR2 SNEGSKA (reference sequence). The CDR3 sequence: CSAGDSSYTF. CDR3 sequence (DNA): TGCAGTGCGGGGGATTCAAGCTACACCTTC.

In its sample, this clone was seen a few times. V usage is TRBV5-1 and J usage is TRBJ2-7; no clear D gene. The CDR3 covers 13 residues. CDR1 and CDR2 (germline): SGHRS, YFSETQ. V was shortened by 3 bases and J by 2 bases, with 9 bases between the two germline ends. The CDR3 sequence: CASSSDATYEQYF. The CDR3 DNA follows: TGCGCCAGCAGCTCGGACGCAACCTACGAGCAGTACTTC.

The chain recombines TRBV6-4 with TRBJ2-1; TRBD1 might be the D (6 bases). CDR1 and CDR2 (germline): MRHNA, SNTAGT. The CDR3 spans 14 residues. V was trimmed by 6 bases and J by 4 bases, leaving 13 bases between them. The CDR3 sequence is CASRRGSTYNEQFF. In nucleotides, the CDR3 is TGTGCCAGCAGGAGGGGGAGCACTTACAATGAGCAGTTCTTC.

This clone was recorded a few times. The chain combines TRBV30 with TRBJ2-6; no firm D call. Germline CDR1 is GTSNPN and CDR2 is SVGIG (reference sequence). V was shortened by 5 bases and J by 4 bases, with 3 bases between the two germline ends. The CDR3 loop spans 11 amino acids. The CDR3 nucleotides read TGTGCCTGGGTAGGGGCCAACGTCCTGACTTTC. Translating it yields CAWVGANVLTF.

This chain links TRBV6-1 with TRBJ2-7; 10 bases fit TRBD2. The V segment lost 2 bases and the J segment 5 bases; nucleotides outside the gene matches: 9. This CDR3 has 16 amino acids. Germline V lookup: CDR1 MNHNS, CDR2 SASEGT. The CDR3 here is CASSESLAGVIHEQYF. The CDR3 DNA follows: TGTGCCAGCAGTGAATCTCTAGCGGGAGTCATACACGAGCAGTACTTC.

This clone was seen only a few times. CDR3 nucleotides: TGTGCCAGCAGCTTGAACGGGTCGCCTTCCTATGGCTACACCTTC. Amino acid sequence: CASSLNGSPSYGYTF. This chain connects TRBV5-6 to TRBJ1-2; D is unresolved. Trimming left V 1 base short and J 4 bases short, with 14 bases between. This CDR3 is built from 15 residues. Germline V gives CDR1 SGHDT, CDR2 YYEEEE.

The chain combines TRBV30 with TRBJ2-4; maybe TRBD2 (6 bases). V was clipped by 4 bases and J by 8 bases, with 15 bases between them. The CDR3 extends over 13 amino acids. Germline CDR1 and CDR2: GTSNPN and SVGIG (reference sequence). The CDR3 sequence is CAWNSGPVDIQYF. The CDR3 bases are TGTGCCTGGAATAGCGGCCCGGTGGACATTCAGTACTTC.

This clone appeared a single time. V usage is TRBV18 and J usage is TRBJ2-6, with no clear D. V was shortened by 0 bases and J by 0 bases, with 9 bases between the two germline ends. The CDR3 sequence is 17 residues long. Germline V gene data show CDR1 as KGHSH and CDR2 as LQKENI. The CDR3 nucleotides read TGTGCCAGCTCACCACCGACGGCCAGCTCTGGGGCCAACGTCCTGACTTTC. Amino acids: CASSPPTASSGANVLTF.